This T cell receptor (beta chain) was recorded in a study of T cells after somatic rescue of genetic block. Trimming left V 5 bases short and J 2 bases short, with 25 bases between. The CDR3 sequence is 19 residues long. CDR1 and CDR2 (germline): SGHTA, FQGNSA. Clones were sequenced by immunoSEQ multiplex PCR, and TCRdb holds only the in-frame ones, with some missing. This sample has 110,000 or so clones; around 90% occur once, and the top ten carry more than 1.4%. V and J are TRBV7-2 and TRBJ1-3; unclear D gene. Sequences were obtained from peripheral blood mononuclear cells (PBMCs). This clonotype originated in a woman under 30. DNA of the CDR3: TGTGCCAGCAGCCCCTATCTTCGTACCCGGGGAGGGACTGGAAACACCATATATTTT. It translates to CASSPYLRTRGGTGNTIYF.